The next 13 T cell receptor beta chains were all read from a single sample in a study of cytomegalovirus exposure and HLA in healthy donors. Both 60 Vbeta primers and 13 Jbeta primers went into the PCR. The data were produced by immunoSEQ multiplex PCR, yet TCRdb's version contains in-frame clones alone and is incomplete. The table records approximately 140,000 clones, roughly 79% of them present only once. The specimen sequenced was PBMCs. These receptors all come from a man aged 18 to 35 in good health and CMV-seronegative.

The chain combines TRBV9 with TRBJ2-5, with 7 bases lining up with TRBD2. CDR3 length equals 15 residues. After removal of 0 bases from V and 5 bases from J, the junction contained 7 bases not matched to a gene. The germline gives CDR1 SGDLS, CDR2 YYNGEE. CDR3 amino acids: CASSVGGSGVETQYF. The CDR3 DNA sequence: TGTGCCAGCAGCGTAGGCGGCAGCGGGGTCGAGACCCAGTACTTC.

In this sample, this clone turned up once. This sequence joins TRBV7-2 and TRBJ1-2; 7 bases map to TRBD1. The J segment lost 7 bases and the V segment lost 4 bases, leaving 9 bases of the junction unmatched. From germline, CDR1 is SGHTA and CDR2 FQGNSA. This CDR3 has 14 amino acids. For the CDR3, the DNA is TGTGCCAGCAGCTCGGGACAGACGAGGAGTGGCTACACCTTC. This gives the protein CASSSGQTRSGYTF.

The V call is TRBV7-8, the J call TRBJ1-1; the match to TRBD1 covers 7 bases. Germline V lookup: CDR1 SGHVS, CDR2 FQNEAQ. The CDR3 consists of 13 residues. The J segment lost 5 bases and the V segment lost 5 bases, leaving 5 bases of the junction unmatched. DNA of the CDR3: TGTGCCAGCAGCCTGGGGACAGTTACTGAAGCTTTCTTT. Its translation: CASSLGTVTEAFF.

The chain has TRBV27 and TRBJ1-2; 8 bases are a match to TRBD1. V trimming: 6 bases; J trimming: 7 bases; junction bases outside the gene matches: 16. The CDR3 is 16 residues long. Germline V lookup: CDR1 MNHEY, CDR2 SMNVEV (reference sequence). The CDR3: CASRATGAPMYGGYTF. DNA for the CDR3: TGTGCCAGCAGGGCGACAGGGGCTCCCATGTATGGTGGCTACACCTTC.

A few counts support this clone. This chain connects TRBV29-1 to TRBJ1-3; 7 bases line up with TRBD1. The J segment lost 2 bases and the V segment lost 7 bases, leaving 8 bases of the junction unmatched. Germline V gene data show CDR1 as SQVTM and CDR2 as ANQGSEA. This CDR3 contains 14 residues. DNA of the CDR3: TGCAGCGGTCGACAGGGAGAAACTGGAAACACCATATATTTT. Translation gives CSGRQGETGNTIYF.

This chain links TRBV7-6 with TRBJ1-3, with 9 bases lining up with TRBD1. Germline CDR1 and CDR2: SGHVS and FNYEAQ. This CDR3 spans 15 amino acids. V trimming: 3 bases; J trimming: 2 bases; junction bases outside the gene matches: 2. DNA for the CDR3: TGTGCCAGCAGCTTGGGGGACAGGGCTGGAAACACCATATATTTT. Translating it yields CASSLGDRAGNTIYF.

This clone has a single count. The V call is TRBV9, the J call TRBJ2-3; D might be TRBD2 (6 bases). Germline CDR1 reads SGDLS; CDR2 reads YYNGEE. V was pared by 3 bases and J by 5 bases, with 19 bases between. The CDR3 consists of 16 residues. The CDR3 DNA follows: TGTGCCAGCAGCGCGCCGGGCAGGGTGGGGGGAGATACGCAGTATTTT. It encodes CASSAPGRVGGDTQYF.

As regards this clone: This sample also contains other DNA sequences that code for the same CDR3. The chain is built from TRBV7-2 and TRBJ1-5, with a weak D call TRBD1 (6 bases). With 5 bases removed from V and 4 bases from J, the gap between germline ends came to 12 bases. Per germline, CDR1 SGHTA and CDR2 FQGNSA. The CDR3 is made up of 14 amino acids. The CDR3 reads CASSPGQGNQPQHF. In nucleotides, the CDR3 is TGTGCCAGCAGCCCGGGGCAGGGGAATCAGCCCCAGCATTTT.

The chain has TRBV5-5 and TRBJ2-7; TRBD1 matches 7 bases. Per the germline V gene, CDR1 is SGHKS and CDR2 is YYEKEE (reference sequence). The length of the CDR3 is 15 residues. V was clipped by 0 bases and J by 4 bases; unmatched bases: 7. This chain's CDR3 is CASSLAGTAQYEQYF. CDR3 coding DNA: TGTGCCAGCAGCTTGGCCGGGACAGCTCAATACGAGCAGTACTTC.

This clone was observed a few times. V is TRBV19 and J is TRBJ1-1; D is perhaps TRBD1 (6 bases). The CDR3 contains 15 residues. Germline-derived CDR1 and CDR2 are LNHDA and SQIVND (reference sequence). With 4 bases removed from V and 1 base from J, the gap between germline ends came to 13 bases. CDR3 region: CASSKGPGANTEAFF. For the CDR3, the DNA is TGTGCCAGTAGTAAGGGTCCAGGGGCGAACACTGAAGCTTTCTTT.

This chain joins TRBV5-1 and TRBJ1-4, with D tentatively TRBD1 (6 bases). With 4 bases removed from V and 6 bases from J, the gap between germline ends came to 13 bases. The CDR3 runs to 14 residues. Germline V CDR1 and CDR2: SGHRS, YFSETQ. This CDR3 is CASSADRQYEKLFF. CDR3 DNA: TGCGCCAGCAGCGCGGACAGACAGTATGAAAAACTGTTTTTT.

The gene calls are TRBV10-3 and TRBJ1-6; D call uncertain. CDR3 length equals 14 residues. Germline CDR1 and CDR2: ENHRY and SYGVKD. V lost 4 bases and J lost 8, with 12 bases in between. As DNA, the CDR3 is TGTGCCATCAGTGGCGAGGTCCGGGATTCACCCCTCCACTTT. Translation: CAISGEVRDSPLHF.

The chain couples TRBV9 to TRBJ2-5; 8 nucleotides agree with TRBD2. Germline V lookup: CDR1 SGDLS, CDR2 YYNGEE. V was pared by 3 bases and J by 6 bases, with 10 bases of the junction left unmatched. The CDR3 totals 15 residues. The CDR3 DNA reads TGTGCCAGCAGCGACCCAAGCGAGCGGGGGAAGACCCAGTACTTC. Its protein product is CASSDPSERGKTQYF.